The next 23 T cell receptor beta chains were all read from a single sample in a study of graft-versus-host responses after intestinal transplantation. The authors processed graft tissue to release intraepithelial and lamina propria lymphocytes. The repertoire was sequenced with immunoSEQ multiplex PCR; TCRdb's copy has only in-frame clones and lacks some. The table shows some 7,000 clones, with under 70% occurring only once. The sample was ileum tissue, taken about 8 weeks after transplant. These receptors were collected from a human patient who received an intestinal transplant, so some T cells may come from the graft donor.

This chain's CDR3 is CASSEAPSAGRNYGYTF. CDR3 DNA: TGTGCCAGCAGTGAAGCCCCCTCGGCCGGGAGGAACTATGGCTACACCTTC. This chain joins TRBV6-1 and TRBJ1-2; no reliable D call. CDR1 is MNHNS and CDR2 is SASEGT in the germline V gene. The CDR3 sequence is 17 residues long. V lost 0 bases to trimming and J lost 2 bases, with 16 bases between them.

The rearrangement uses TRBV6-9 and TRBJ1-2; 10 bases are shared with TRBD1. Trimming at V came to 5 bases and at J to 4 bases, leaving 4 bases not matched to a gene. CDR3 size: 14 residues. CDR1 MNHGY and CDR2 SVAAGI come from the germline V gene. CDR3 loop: CASSERTGGYGYTF. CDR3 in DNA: TGTGCCAGCAGTGAAAGGACAGGGGGCTATGGCTACACCTTC.

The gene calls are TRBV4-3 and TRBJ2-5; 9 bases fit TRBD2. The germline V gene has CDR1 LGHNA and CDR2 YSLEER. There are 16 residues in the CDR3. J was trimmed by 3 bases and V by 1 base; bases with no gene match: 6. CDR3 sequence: CASSQGGLAGKETQYF. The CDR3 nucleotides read TGCGCCAGCAGCCAAGGTGGCCTAGCGGGGAAAGAGACCCAGTACTTC.

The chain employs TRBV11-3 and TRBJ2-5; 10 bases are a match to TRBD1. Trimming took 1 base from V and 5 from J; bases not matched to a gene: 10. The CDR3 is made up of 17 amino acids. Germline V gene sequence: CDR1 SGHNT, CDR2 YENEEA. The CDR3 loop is CASSLGGLGQGYETQYF. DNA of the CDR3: TGTGCCAGCAGCTTAGGGGGCCTGGGACAGGGGTACGAGACCCAGTACTTC.

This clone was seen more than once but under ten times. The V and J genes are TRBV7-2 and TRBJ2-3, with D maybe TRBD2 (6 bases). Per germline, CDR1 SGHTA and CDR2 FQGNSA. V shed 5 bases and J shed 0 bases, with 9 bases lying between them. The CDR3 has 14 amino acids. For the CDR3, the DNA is TGTGCCAGCAGCGTTGGGGGGAGCACAGATACGCAGTATTTT. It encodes CASSVGGSTDTQYF.

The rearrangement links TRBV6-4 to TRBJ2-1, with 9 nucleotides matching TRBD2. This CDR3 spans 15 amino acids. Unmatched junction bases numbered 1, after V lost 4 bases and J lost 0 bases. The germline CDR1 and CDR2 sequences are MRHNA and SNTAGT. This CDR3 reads CASSAAGGSYNEQFF. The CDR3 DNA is TGTGCCAGCAGTGCAGCGGGGGGCTCCTACAATGAGCAGTTCTTC.

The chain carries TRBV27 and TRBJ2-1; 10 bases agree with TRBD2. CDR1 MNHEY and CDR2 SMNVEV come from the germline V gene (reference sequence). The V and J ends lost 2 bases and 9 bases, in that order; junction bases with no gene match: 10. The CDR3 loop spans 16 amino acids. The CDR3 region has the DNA TGTGCCAGCAGTTTAGGGGCTAGCGGGGGAGGGGCTGAGCAGTTCTTC. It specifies CASSLGASGGGAEQFF.

CDR3 protein: CASSNSGGAEGGTQYF. The CDR3 DNA follows: TGTGCCAGCAGCAATAGCGGGGGGGCCGAAGGGGGTACGCAGTATTTT. The genes are TRBV5-6 and TRBJ2-3; 11 bases are a match to TRBD2. The ends lost 4 bases at V and 8 bases at J; junction bases unmatched: 12. The CDR3 spans 16 residues. The germline CDR1 and CDR2 sequences are SGHDT and YYEEEE.

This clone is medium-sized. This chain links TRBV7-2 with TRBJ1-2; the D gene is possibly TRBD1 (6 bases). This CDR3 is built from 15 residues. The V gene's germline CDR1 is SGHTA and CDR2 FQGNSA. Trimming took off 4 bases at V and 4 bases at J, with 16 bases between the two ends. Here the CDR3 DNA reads TGTGCCAGCAGCTGGCCGATCGGGACACGCTATGGCTACACCTTC. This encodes CASSWPIGTRYGYTF.

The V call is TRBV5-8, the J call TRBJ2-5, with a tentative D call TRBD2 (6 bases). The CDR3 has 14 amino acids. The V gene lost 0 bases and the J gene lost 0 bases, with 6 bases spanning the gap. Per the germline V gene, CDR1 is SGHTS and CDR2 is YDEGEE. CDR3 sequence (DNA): TGTGCCAGCAGCTTGGGCGGGGACCAAGAGACCCAGTACTTC. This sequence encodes CASSLGGDQETQYF.

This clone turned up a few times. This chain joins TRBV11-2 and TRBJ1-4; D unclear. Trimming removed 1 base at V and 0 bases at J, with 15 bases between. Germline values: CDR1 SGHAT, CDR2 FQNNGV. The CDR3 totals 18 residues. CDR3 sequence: CASSLGFGEFATNEKLFF. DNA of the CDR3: TGTGCCAGCAGCTTAGGGTTTGGGGAGTTTGCAACTAATGAAAAACTGTTTTTT.

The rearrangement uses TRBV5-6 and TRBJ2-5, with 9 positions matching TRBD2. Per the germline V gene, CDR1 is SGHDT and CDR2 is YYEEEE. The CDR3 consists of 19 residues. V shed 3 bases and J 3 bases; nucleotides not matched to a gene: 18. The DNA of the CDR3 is TGTGCCAGCAGCTCCCACGGGGGCGGGGGGGTTGTGGGAAAAGAGACCCAGTACTTC. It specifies CASSSHGGGGVVGKETQYF. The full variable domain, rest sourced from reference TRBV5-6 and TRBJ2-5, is DAGVTQSPTHLIKTRGQQVTLRCSPKSGHDTVSWYQQALGQGPQFIFQYYEEEERQRGNFPDRFSGHQFPNYSSELNVNALLLGDSALYLCASSSHGGGGVVGKETQYFGPGTRLLVL.

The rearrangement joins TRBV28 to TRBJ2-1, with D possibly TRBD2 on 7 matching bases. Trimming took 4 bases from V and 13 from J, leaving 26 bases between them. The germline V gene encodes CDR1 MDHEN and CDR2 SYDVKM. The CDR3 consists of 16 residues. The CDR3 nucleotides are TGTGCCAGCAGTTCTGGAACCGGGGGGCTCCGTCAATTCCAGTTCTTC. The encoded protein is CASSSGTGGLRQFQFF.

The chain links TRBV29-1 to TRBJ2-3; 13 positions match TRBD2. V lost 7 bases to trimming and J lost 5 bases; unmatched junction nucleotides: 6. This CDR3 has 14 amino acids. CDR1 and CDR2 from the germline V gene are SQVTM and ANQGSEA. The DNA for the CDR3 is TGCAGCGGCGGACTAGCGGGGGTTGTAGATACGCAGTATTTT. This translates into CSGGLAGVVDTQYF.

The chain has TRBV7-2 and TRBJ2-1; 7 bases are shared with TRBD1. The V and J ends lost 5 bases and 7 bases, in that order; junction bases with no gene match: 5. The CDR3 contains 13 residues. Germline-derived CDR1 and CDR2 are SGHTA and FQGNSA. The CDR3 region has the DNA TGTGCCAGCAGCCGCACCAGGGGGAATGAGCAGTTCTTC. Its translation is CASSRTRGNEQFF.

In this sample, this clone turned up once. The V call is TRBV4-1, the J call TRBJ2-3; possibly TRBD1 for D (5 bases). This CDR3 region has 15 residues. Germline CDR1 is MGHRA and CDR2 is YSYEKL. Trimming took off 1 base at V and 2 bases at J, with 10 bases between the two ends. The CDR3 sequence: CASSQVARATDTQYF. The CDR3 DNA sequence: TGCGCCAGCAGCCAAGTTGCCAGGGCCACAGATACGCAGTATTTT.

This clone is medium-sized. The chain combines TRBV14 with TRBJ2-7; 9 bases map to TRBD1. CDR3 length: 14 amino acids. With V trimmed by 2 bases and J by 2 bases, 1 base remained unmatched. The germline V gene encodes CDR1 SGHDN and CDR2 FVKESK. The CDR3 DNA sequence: TGTGCCAGCAGCCAACGACAGGGGGCCTACGAGCAGTACGTC. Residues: CASSQRQGAYEQYV.

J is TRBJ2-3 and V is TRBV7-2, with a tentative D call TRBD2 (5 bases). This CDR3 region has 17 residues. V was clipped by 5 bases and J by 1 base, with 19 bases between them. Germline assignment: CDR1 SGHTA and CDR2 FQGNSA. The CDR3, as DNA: TGTGCCAGCAGCCGCCGGGATAGCCCTTGGGGCACAGATACGCAGTATTTT. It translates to CASSRRDSPWGTDTQYF.

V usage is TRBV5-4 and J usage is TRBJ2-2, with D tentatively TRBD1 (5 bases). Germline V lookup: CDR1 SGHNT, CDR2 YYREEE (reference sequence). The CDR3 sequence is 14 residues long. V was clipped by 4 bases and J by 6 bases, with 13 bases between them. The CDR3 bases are TGTGCCAGCAGCCCGAGCAGGGCCCCCGGGGAGCTGTTTTTT. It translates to CASSPSRAPGELFF.

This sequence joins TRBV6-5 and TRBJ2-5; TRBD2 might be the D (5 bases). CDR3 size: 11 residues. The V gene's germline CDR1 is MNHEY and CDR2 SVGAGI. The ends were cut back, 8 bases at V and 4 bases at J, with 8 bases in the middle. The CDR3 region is CASLRGETQYF. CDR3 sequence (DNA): TGTGCCAGCCTCCGGGGAGAGACCCAGTACTTC.

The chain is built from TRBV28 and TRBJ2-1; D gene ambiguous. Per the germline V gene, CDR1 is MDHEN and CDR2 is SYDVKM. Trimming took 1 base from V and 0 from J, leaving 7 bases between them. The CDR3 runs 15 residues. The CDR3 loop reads CASSLFSDSYNEQFF. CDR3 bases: TGTGCCAGCAGTTTATTCAGTGACTCCTACAATGAGCAGTTCTTC. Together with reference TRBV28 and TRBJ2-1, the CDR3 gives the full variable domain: DVKVTQSSRYLVKRTGEKVFLECVQDMDHENMFWYRQDPGLGLRLIYFSYDVKMKEKGDIPEGYSVSREKKERFSLILESASTNQTSMYLCASSLFSDSYNEQFFGPGTRLTVL.

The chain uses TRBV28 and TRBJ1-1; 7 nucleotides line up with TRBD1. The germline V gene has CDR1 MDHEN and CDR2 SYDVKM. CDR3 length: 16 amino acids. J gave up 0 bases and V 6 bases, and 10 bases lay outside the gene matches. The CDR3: CASSPSNRGLNTEAFF. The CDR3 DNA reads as TGTGCCAGCAGCCCGTCTAACAGGGGACTGAACACTGAAGCTTTCTTT.

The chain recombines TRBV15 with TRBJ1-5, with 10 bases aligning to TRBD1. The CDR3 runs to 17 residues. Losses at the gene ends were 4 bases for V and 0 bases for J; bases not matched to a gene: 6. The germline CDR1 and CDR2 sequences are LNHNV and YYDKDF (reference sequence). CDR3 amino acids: CATSKDRGLFSNQPQHF. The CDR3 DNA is TGTGCCACCAGCAAAGACAGGGGGCTTTTTAGCAATCAGCCCCAGCATTTT.